This T cell receptor beta chain was obtained from a study of T cell responses to AZD1222 COVID-19 vaccine. Measured with immunoSEQ multiplex PCR; TCRdb has only the in-frame clones, and not every one. Counted here are 120,000 to 150,000 clones, around 89% occurring once; the ten biggest clones make up more than 13%. The CDR3 is 15 residues long. Germline CDR1 reads SGHDT; CDR2 reads YYEEEE. Trimming stripped 0 bases from V and 0 bases from J, with 9 bases between. The source material was peripheral blood, sampled on day 0 of AZD1222 vaccination. The rearrangement uses TRBV5-6 and TRBJ1-1; D may be TRBD1 (5 bases). The receptor comes from an adult in good health. CDR3: CASSLGWGMNTEAFF. The CDR3 bases are TGTGCCAGCAGCTTGGGCTGGGGCATGAACACTGAAGCTTTCTTT.